This TCR beta chain was captured in a study of early T cells in non-severe SARS-CoV-2 infection. Study results and limitations: Lookups in VDJdb leaned toward anti-spike CD8 responses and missed private and CD4 specificities.

The sample holds many counts of this clonotype. The antigen is not known. Individual cDNA molecules carried attached unique molecular identifiers. TCRdb ran MiXCR on the 5' RACE reads and lists one entry per CDR3 protein. The sample carries about 33,000 distinct CDR3 sequences, 5.5% to 7% recorded once. Germline CDR1 reads SEHNR; CDR2 reads FQNEAQ (reference sequence). This CDR3 has 16 amino acids. V lost 1 base, J lost 0 bases, and 13 bases lay in between. Sample: whole blood. This clonotype originated in an adult who was a healthcare worker with PCR-confirmed SARS-CoV-2 infection or an uninfected control (not recorded which). The J gene is TRBJ2-7, the V gene TRBV7-9; TRBD1 might be the D (5 bases). The CDR3 reads CASSLDGARGSYEQYF. CDR3 DNA: TGTGCCAGCAGCTTAGATGGGGCAAGGGGCTCCTACGAGCAGTACTTC.